A single sample is the source of the 29 T cell receptor beta chains below, sequenced in a study of blood T cell repertoires in COVID-19. The method was immunoSEQ multiplex PCR; TCRdb's version includes in-frame clones alone and lacks a portion of them. The table records fewer than 250,000 clones, approximately 84% of them present only once. The sample consisted of peripheral blood. Every receptor here comes from a woman in her forties or fifties with active or convalescent COVID-19.

This clone was seen only once. The chain employs TRBV7-9 and TRBJ1-2, with TRBD1 as a possible D gene (6 bases). Germline V gene sequence: CDR1 SEHNR, CDR2 FQNEAQ (reference sequence). This CDR3 is 14 amino acids long. Trimming removed 3 bases from V and 6 bases from J, with 14 bases in between. The CDR3 sequence: CASSFVQGLHGYTF. The CDR3 coding sequence is TGTGCCAGCAGCTTTGTACAGGGTTTACATGGCTACACCTTC. Full variable domain (remainder filled in from reference TRBV7-9 and TRBJ1-2): DTGVSQNPRHKITKRGQNVTFRCDPISEHNRLYWYRQTLGQGPEFLTYFQNEAQLEKSRLLSDRFSAERPKGSFSTLEIQRTEQGDSAMYLCASSFVQGLHGYTFGSGTRLTVV.

The chain links TRBV24-1 to TRBJ2-1; 8 bases are shared with TRBD2. V gave up 5 bases and J gave up 0 bases; unmatched junction bases: 14. Germline CDR1 and CDR2: KGHDR and SFDVKD. This CDR3 has 19 amino acids. CDR3 residues: CATSGAGLAGQSSYNEQFF. CDR3 nucleotides: TGTGCCACCAGTGGTGCGGGCCTAGCGGGCCAGAGCTCCTACAATGAGCAGTTCTTC.

This chain joins TRBV7-8 and TRBJ1-1; D not resolved. This CDR3 comprises 14 residues. Between the trimmed V and J ends, which lost 4 bases and 2 bases, there was a span of 11 bases. Germline V gene data show CDR1 as SGHVS and CDR2 as FQNEAQ. The CDR3 region has the DNA TGTGCCAGCAGCTCTGTGGCGGGCAACACTGAAGCTTTCTTT. Translating gives CASSSVAGNTEAFF.

The rearrangement joins TRBV18 to TRBJ2-3; D is perhaps TRBD2 (5 bases). V lost 5 bases and J 0 bases, leaving 6 bases between the germline ends. The length of the CDR3 is 13 residues. CDR1 is KGHSH, CDR2 LQKENI, per germline. CDR3 in DNA: TGTGCCAGCTCAGAGGGCAGCACAGATACGCAGTATTTT. Translation: CASSEGSTDTQYF.

This clone was seen a single time. This rearrangement joins TRBV5-4 to TRBJ1-4; D may be TRBD1 (5 bases). Germline CDR1 and CDR2: SGHNT and YYREEE (reference sequence). V was cut by 1 base and J by 7 bases, with 11 bases left in between. The CDR3 totals 14 residues. CDR3 sequence: CASSLKGKGEKLFF. In nucleotides, the CDR3 is TGTGCCAGCAGCTTGAAGGGGAAGGGTGAAAAACTGTTTTTT.

The V and J genes are TRBV5-4 and TRBJ2-3, with D perhaps TRBD1 (6 bases). CDR1 and CDR2 from the germline V gene are SGHNT and YYREEE (reference sequence). The CDR3 covers 13 residues. Trimming stripped 3 bases from V and 4 bases from J, with 9 bases between. This chain's CDR3 is CASSSAGADTQYF. The CDR3 DNA follows: TGTGCCAGCAGCTCCGCAGGGGCAGATACGCAGTATTTT. Supplemented by reference TRBV5-4 and TRBJ2-3, the full variable domain reads ETGVTQSPTHLIKTRGQQVTLRCSSQSGHNTVSWYQQALGQGPQFIFQYYREEENGRGNFPPRFSGLQFPNYSSELNVNALELDDSALYLCASSSAGADTQYFGPGTRLTVL.

The chain uses TRBV5-1 and TRBJ2-7; 10 bases match TRBD2. Germline V gives CDR1 SGHRS, CDR2 YFSETQ. This CDR3 is 14 amino acids long. V lost 4 bases and J lost 4; bases outside the gene matches: 5. The CDR3: CASSPVAGGYEQYF. CDR3 sequence (DNA): TGCGCCAGCAGCCCGGTAGCGGGAGGTTACGAGCAGTACTTC.

V gene TRBV28 combines with J gene TRBJ1-1, with a possible D match to TRBD1 (5 bases). Deletions cut 7 bases from V and 5 bases from J, with 14 bases between. This CDR3 has 13 amino acids. Germline V gene data show CDR1 as MDHEN and CDR2 as SYDVKM. The CDR3 spells CASTAAGGTEAFF. For the CDR3, the DNA is TGTGCCAGCACGGCCGCCGGGGGGACTGAAGCTTTCTTT.

The CDR3 is CASRGTGVNEKLFF. CDR3 coding DNA: TGTGCCAGCAGGGGGACAGGGGTAAATGAAAAACTGTTTTTT. The chain has TRBV2 and TRBJ1-4, with 10 bases matching TRBD1. J gave up 5 bases and V 6 bases, and 3 bases lay outside the gene matches. From germline, CDR1 is SNHLY and CDR2 FYNNEI. CDR3 length: 14 amino acids.

V usage is TRBV9 and J usage is TRBJ2-3, with no clear D. Trimming stripped 0 bases from V and 5 bases from J, with 4 bases between. Germline loops: CDR1 SGDLS, CDR2 YYNGEE. There are 12 residues in the CDR3. The CDR3 DNA is TGTGCCAGCAGCGTAGCCGTAGATACGCAGTATTTT. Amino acid sequence: CASSVAVDTQYF. Full variable domain (remainder filled in from reference TRBV9 and TRBJ2-3): DSGVTQTPKHLITATGQRVTLRCSPRSGDLSVYWYQQSLDQGLQFLIQYYNGEERAKGNILERFSAQQFPDLHSELNLSSLELGDSALYFCASSVAVDTQYFGPGTRLTVL.

The V call is TRBV2, the J call TRBJ1-5; 9 bases agree with TRBD1. Germline V gene data show CDR1 as SNHLY and CDR2 as FYNNEI. V shed 6 bases and J 4 bases; nucleotides not matched to a gene: 4. The CDR3 totals 14 residues. CDR3 sequence (DNA): TGTGCCAGCAGACCGGACAGGGGAAATCAGCCCCAGCATTTT. This codes for CASRPDRGNQPQHF.

The chain employs TRBV11-2 and TRBJ2-1; D is unresolved. There are 16 residues in the CDR3. Trimming pared 1 base from V and 2 bases from J, leaving 12 bases between. In germline, CDR1 is SGHAT, CDR2 FQNNGV. Here the CDR3 DNA reads TGTGCCAGCAGCTTAGTTTCGGGTGGTGCCTACAATGAGCAGTTCTTC. Amino acids: CASSLVSGGAYNEQFF.

This chain links TRBV10-1 with TRBJ2-5; D is possibly TRBD2 (5 bases). Germline V gives CDR1 WNHNN, CDR2 SYGVQD (reference sequence). The V end was cut by 0 bases, the J end by 2 bases, with 7 bases between. There are 14 residues in the CDR3. For the CDR3, the DNA is TGCGCCAGCAGTGAGTCAGGAGGACAAGAGACCCAGTACTTC. It is translated as CASSESGGQETQYF.

V and J are TRBV19 and TRBJ1-5; unclear D gene. Trimming took 1 base from V and 5 from J, leaving 6 bases between them. This CDR3 comprises 13 residues. CDR1 LNHDA and CDR2 SQIVND come from the germline V gene (reference sequence). This CDR3 is CASSIGPDQPQHF. The CDR3 DNA reads TGTGCCAGTAGTATAGGCCCGGATCAGCCCCAGCATTTT.

This sequence joins TRBV3-1 (or the pseudogene TRBV3-2) and TRBJ2-7, with 7 bases fitting TRBD1. The V gene's germline CDR1 is LGHDT and CDR2 YNNKEL (reference sequence). This CDR3 comprises 17 residues. With 0 bases clipped from V and 2 bases from J, the junction kept 10 bases outside the gene matches. The CDR3 DNA is TGTGCCAGCAGCCAAGATCGTGGGACAGCCTATGCCTACGAGCAGTACTTC. It is translated as CASSQDRGTAYAYEQYF.

The V and J genes are TRBV28 and TRBJ1-1; no reliable D call. The V and J ends lost 3 bases and 4 bases respectively, with 15 bases between them. Germline V lookup: CDR1 MDHEN, CDR2 SYDVKM. CDR3 size: 15 residues. This chain's CDR3 is CASSLERHYRTEAFF. CDR3 DNA sequence: TGTGCCAGCAGTTTGGAAAGACATTACCGCACTGAAGCTTTCTTT.

This chain joins TRBV12-3 or TRBV12-4 and TRBJ1-2; D not certain. The CDR3 consists of 11 residues. V gave up 3 bases and J gave up 8 bases, with 7 bases separating them. CDR3 nucleotides: TGTGCCAGCAGTTTGGGCGGGGGCTACACCTTC. Its translation: CASSLGGGYTF.

Regarding this clone: A read error may produce the germline difference seen at one junction end. This chain joins TRBV29-1 and TRBJ1-4, with D unclear. Germline assignment: CDR1 SQVTM and CDR2 ANQGSEA. This CDR3 comprises 13 residues. In DNA form, the CDR3 reads TGCAGCGTTGAAGAGGGAGCTAAAGAAAAACTGTTTTTT. Translated, it gives CSVEEGAKEKLFF.

This chain links TRBV30 with TRBJ2-7; 10 bases are a match to TRBD2. Germline assignment: CDR1 GTSNPN and CDR2 SVGIG (reference sequence). The V segment lost 3 bases and the J segment 4 bases; nucleotides outside the gene matches: 6. The CDR3 is 14 amino acids. As DNA, the CDR3 is TGTGCCTGGAGAACTAGCGGGATGGTGTACGAGCAGTACTTC. Translated: CAWRTSGMVYEQYF.

CDR3 nucleotides: TGCGCCAGCAGAATCATAGCGGGGGGCACAGATACGCAGTATTTT. Protein product: CASRIIAGGTDTQYF. The chain combines TRBV5-1 with TRBJ2-3; TRBD2 matches 9 bases. The CDR3 is made up of 15 amino acids. Germline-derived CDR1 and CDR2 are SGHRS and YFSETQ. Trimming removed 5 bases from V and 1 base from J; junction bases left unmatched: 5. The full variable domain, completed using reference TRBV5-1 and TRBJ2-3, is KAGVTQTPRYLIKTRGQQVTLSCSPISGHRSVSWYQQTPGQGLQFLFEYFSETQRNKGNFPGRFSGRQFSNSRSEMNVSTLELGDSALYLCASRIIAGGTDTQYFGPGTRLTVL.

The chain is built from TRBV2 and TRBJ2-1; D is possibly TRBD2 (6 bases). The CDR3 spans 15 residues. V lost 3 bases and J 3 bases, leaving 12 bases between the germline ends. Germline CDR1 reads SNHLY; CDR2 reads FYNNEI. CDR3: CASSDYGRIYNEQFF. The CDR3 nucleotides read TGTGCCAGCAGTGACTACGGGAGAATCTACAATGAGCAGTTCTTC.

The chain is built from TRBV5-6 and TRBJ1-1; D is uncertain. The ends were cut back, 0 bases at V and 11 bases at J, with 20 bases in the middle. This CDR3 is built from 15 residues. Germline assignment: CDR1 SGHDT and CDR2 YYEEEE. CDR3 sequence: CASSLADRFTSGAFF. CDR3 in DNA: TGTGCCAGCAGCTTGGCGGATAGGTTTACCTCGGGGGCTTTCTTT.

The chain recombines TRBV19 with TRBJ1-2; TRBD1 agrees at 8 bases. The CDR3 covers 16 residues. J lost 4 bases, V lost 11 bases, and 18 bases had no gene match. The germline CDR1 and CDR2 sequences are LNHDA and SQIVND (reference sequence). The CDR3 is CASPGDRFFLLYGYTF. CDR3 coding DNA: TGTGCCTCCCCGGGGGACAGGTTTTTCCTACTCTATGGCTACACCTTC. The full variable domain, completed using reference TRBV19 and TRBJ1-2, is DGGITQSPKYLFRKEGQNVTLSCEQNLNHDAMYWYRQDPGQGLRLIYYSQIVNDFQKGDIAEGYSVSREKKESFPLTVTSAQKNPTAFYLCASPGDRFFLLYGYTFGSGTRLTVV.

The chain carries TRBV19 and TRBJ1-4; a possible D gene is TRBD1 (6 bases). The germline CDR1 and CDR2 sequences are LNHDA and SQIVND (reference sequence). The CDR3 has 13 residues. Trimming stripped 4 bases from V and 8 bases from J, with 11 bases between. CDR3 sequence reads: CASSSGGGEKLFF. CDR3 DNA sequence: TGTGCCAGTAGTAGCGGGGGCGGCGAAAAACTGTTTTTT.

V usage is TRBV2 and J usage is TRBJ2-7; D unclear. The V end lost 9 bases, the J end lost 3 bases, and 18 bases lay between the germline ends. CDR3 size: 14 residues. Germline V CDR1 and CDR2: SNHLY, FYNNEI. CDR3 loop: CARPIGGIHYEQYF. The CDR3 DNA sequence: TGTGCCAGACCGATAGGCGGAATCCACTACGAGCAGTACTTC.

The chain carries TRBV10-1 and TRBJ2-2; a possible D gene is TRBD1 (5 bases). The CDR3 contains 15 residues. V dropped 6 bases and J dropped 4 bases, with 15 bases sitting between them. CDR1 and CDR2 (germline): WNHNN, SYGVQD (reference sequence). The CDR3 DNA follows: TGCGCCAGCAGCCCTAGGACAAAAGGCACCGGGGAGCTGTTTTTT. Amino acid sequence: CASSPRTKGTGELFF.

This sequence joins TRBV15 and TRBJ2-1; 13 bases agree with TRBD2. Germline CDR1 reads LNHNV; CDR2 reads YYDKDF (reference sequence). The CDR3 has 14 amino acids. With V trimmed by 2 bases and J by 13 bases, 5 bases remained unmatched. The CDR3 coding sequence is TGTGCCACCAGCAGACTCGGACTAGCGGGAGTTCAGTTCTTC. Residues: CATSRLGLAGVQFF. Variable domain in full (rest from reference TRBV15 and TRBJ2-1): DAMVIQNPRYQVTQFGKPVTLSCSQTLNHNVMYWYQQKSSQAPKLLFHYYDKDFNNEADTPDNFQSRRPNTSFCFLDIRSPGLGDTAMYLCATSRLGLAGVQFFGPGTRLTVL.

This clone was detected once. The V and J genes are TRBV12-3 or TRBV12-4 and TRBJ1-5; weak D call: TRBD1 (6 bases). This CDR3 has 13 residues. Trimming shortened V by 6 bases and J by 7 bases, and 13 bases separated the two germline ends. CDR3 sequence (DNA): TGTGCCAGCAGCCTAGGCAGGGGCCAGCCCCAGCATTTT. Translated, it gives CASSLGRGQPQHF.

The gene calls are TRBV4-1 and TRBJ2-7; the match to TRBD2 covers 8 bases. CDR1 MGHRA and CDR2 YSYEKL come from the germline V gene. This CDR3 has 19 residues. V trimming: 4 bases; J trimming: 3 bases; junction bases outside the gene matches: 20. The DNA of the CDR3 is TGCGCCAGCAGCCCTTACCCTCGGGCTAGCGGGTCCCGCCGCTACGAGCAGTACTTC. Translating gives CASSPYPRASGSRRYEQYF.